These T cell receptor beta chains were read from a single sample in a study of blood T cell repertoires in COVID-19. This table comes from immunoSEQ multiplex PCR, and its TCRdb copy is limited to in-frame clones, with some not included. The sample has roughly 160,000 clones, approximately 88% seen once. The sequencing input was PBMCs or T cells enriched from blood (not recorded which). The receptors shown here come from a woman between 55 and 75 years old who had recovered from COVID-19. Both conserved end residues are part of each CDR3. A D gene is named only where the DNA matches it firmly. Expanded clones are given a class, and other clones once, few, many or no size at all.

j_call d_call v_call clone_size cdr3_aa cdr3_nt
TRBJ1-1 NA TRBV12-2 NA CASKAPDRRNTEAFF TGTGCAAGTAAGGCTCCGGACAGGAGAAACACTGAAGCTTTCTTT
TRBJ1-2 TRBD1 TRBV19 NA CATTGQDNYGYTF TGTGCCACCACGGGACAGGATAACTATGGCTACACCTTC
TRBJ2-3 TRBD2 TRBV5-4 NA CASSQVSGGRADTQYF TGTGCCAGCAGCCAAGTGTCGGGGGGGCGGGCAGATACGCAGTATTTT
TRBJ1-2 TRBD1 TRBV7-9 NA CASSVTIGQGNYGYTF TGTGCCAGCAGCGTTACAATTGGACAGGGTAACTATGGCTACACCTTC
TRBJ1-1 TRBD1 TRBV15 NA CATQRTGGDTEAFF TGTGCCACTCAGAGGACAGGGGGGGACACTGAAGCTTTCTTT
TRBJ2-7 TRBD2 TRBV4-1 few CASSQFWGGEQYF TGCGCCAGCAGCCAATTCTGGGGGGGCGAGCAGTACTTC
TRBJ2-7 NA TRBV7-3 NA CASSHPRRRWTNYEQYF TGTGCCAGCAGCCACCCTAGGCGGAGATGGACAAACTACGAGCAGTACTTC
TRBJ1-4 NA TRBV5-1 NA CASSSGVYDEKLFF TGCGCCAGCAGCTCAGGGGTTTATGATGAAAAACTGTTTTTT
TRBJ2-6 TRBD1 TRBV18 few CASSLGQGGANVLTF TGTGCCAGCTCACTAGGACAGGGTGGGGCCAACGTCCTGACTTTC
TRBJ2-2 NA TRBV30 NA CAWSSTLGGELFF TGTGCCTGGAGCTCGACATTAGGCGGGGAGCTGTTTTTT
TRBJ2-1 TRBD2 TRBV5-4 NA CASSGGGLPVSYNEQFF TGTGCCAGCAGCGGGGGGGGACTACCCGTCTCCTACAATGAGCAGTTCTTC
TRBJ2-7 TRBD1 TRBV15 NA CATSGGQGVSYEQYF TGTGCCACCAGCGGGGGACAGGGAGTCTCCTACGAGCAGTACTTC
TRBJ1-6 TRBD1 TRBV5-6 few CASSLGAQGNSPLHF TGTGCCAGCAGCTTGGGCGCACAGGGGAATTCACCCCTCCACTTT
TRBJ2-5 NA TRBV7-8 NA CASSLSPGWETQYF TGTGCCAGCAGCTTAAGTCCCGGGTGGGAGACCCAGTACTTC
TRBJ1-2 TRBD1 TRBV12-3/TRBV12-4 few CASSRDRGGYTF TGTGCCAGCAGTCGCGACAGGGGCGGCTACACCTTC
TRBJ1-5 NA TRBV2 NA CASSDSLQPQHF TGTGCCAGCAGTGACAGTTTACAGCCCCAGCATTTT
TRBJ2-7 TRBD1 TRBV7-9 NA CASSSPGQGIYEQYF TGTGCCAGCAGCTCTCCGGGACAGGGGATCTACGAGCAGTACTTC
TRBJ1-1 TRBD1 TRBV5-1 NA CASSLDAGGTEAFF TGCGCCAGCAGCTTGGACGCAGGGGGGACTGAAGCTTTCTTT
TRBJ2-1 NA TRBV28 NA CASSLMWLYNEQFF TGTGCCAGCAGTTTAATGTGGCTGTACAATGAGCAGTTCTTC
TRBJ1-6 NA TRBV5-5 NA CASSLGGGRSPLHF TGTGCCAGCAGCCTGGGAGGAGGCCGGTCACCCCTCCACTTT
TRBJ2-3 TRBD2 TRBV6-5 NA CASSYGTSRSDTQYF TGTGCCAGCAGTTACGGGACTAGTCGTTCAGATACGCAGTATTTT
TRBJ1-6 TRBD1 TRBV2 NA CASSSGTGNSPLHF TGTGCCAGCAGCTCCGGGACAGGAAATTCACCCCTCCACTTT
TRBJ2-7 TRBD1 TRBV9 NA CASSATGQGNEQYF TGTGCCAGCAGCGCGACTGGACAGGGGAACGAGCAGTACTTC